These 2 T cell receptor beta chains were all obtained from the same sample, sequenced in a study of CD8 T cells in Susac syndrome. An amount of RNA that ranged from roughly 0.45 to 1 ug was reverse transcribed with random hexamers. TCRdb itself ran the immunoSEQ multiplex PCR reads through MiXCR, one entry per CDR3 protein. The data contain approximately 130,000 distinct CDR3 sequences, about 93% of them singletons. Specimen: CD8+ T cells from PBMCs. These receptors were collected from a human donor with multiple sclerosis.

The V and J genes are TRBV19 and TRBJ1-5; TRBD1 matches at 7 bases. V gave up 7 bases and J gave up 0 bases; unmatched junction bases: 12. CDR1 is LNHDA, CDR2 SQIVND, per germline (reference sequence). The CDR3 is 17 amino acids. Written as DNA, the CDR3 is TGTGCCAGTACCCCCTGGACAGGAGCGATTAGCAATCAGCCCCAGCATTTT. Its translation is CASTPWTGAISNQPQHF.

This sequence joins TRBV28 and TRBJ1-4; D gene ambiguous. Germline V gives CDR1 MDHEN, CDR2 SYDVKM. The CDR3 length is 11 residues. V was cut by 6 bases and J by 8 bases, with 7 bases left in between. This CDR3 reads CASRRREKLFF. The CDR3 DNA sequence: TGTGCCAGCAGACGTCGAGAAAAACTGTTTTTT.